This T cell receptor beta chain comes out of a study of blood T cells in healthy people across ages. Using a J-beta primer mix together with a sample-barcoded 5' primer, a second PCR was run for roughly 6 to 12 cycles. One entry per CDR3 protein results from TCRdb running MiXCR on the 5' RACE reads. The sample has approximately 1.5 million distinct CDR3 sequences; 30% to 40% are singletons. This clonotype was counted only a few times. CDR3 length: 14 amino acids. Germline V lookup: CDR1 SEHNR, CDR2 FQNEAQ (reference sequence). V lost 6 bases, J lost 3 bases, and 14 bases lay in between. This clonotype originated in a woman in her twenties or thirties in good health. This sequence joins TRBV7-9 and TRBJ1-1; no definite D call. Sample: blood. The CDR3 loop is CASSGDGVHTEAFF. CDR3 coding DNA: TGTGCCAGCAGTGGAGATGGGGTTCACACTGAAGCTTTCTTT.